This T cell receptor beta chain was obtained from a study of T cells in Graves' hyperthyroidism and ophthalmopathy (dated by TCRdb to between 2019 and 2020). For the wider study: Peripheral blood was collected at initial diagnosis, before any treatment. TCR V-J signatures able to tell the groups apart were searched for in a discovery cohort of 90 to 100 patients, of whom more than 40 had Graves' ophthalmopathy and roughly 58 had stable Graves' hyperthyroidism. Prospective prediction of ophthalmopathy was tested in an independent validation cohort consisting of some 20 hyperthyroidism patients and approximately 16 patients who later progressed to ophthalmopathy. The 90 to 100 discovery patients were randomly split 7:3 into training and test sets. In more than 5 Graves' hyperthyroidism patients, the study also compared T-cell repertoires from thyroid tissue with T-cell repertoires from blood. After blood sampling, hyperthyroidism patients were treated with methimazole at a starting dose of 30 mg daily, and ophthalmopathy patients were treated with high-dose intravenous methylprednisolone. TCR Vbeta CDR3 sequencing of roughly 140 peripheral blood samples (over 40 ophthalmopathy, over 70 hyperthyroidism and around 17 progressor patients) is reported in the paper. The study at large found these results: Sample size was not statistically predetermined, and blinding of investigators to group allocation was not performed. In validation, the model predicted progression to ophthalmopathy with roughly 70% sensitivity and 72.22% specificity, a median of 6.5 months before onset. Most expanded thyroid clonotypes (frequency above 0.001) were also found in blood, which suggests that blood repertoires may mirror thyroid immune responses. Ophthalmopathy was separated from stable hyperthyroidism by a 13 V-J signature model, with 85% to 90% sensitivity and about 84% specificity obtained in cross-validation and 80%/75% obtained in testing.

With respect to this clonotype: Its antigen is unknown. No base-level quality is on record; no much larger clone is a single base apart.

From the germline V gene (reference sequence), CDR1 is SEHNR and CDR2 is FQNEAQ. V is trimmed back by 11 bases and J by 6 bases, and the junction contains 16 bases that no gene match accounts for. Inclusive of the bounding cysteine and phenylalanine, the CDR3 is 16 residues long. Just the 48-base CDR3 DNA is kept, in frame starting at base 1. A patient counted as having stable Graves' hyperthyroidism if no progression to ophthalmopathy occurred over 18 months of follow-up. Hyperthyroidism patients were newly diagnosed, with disease duration under 2 months, and aged 18 to 65 years. Exclusion was applied to patients with uncontrolled infections, other autoimmune diseases, pregnancy or lactation. Diagnoses relied on clinical symptoms, serum thyroxine and TRAb, thyroid ultrasound and orbital computed tomography. PBMCs were isolated from around 10 ml of fresh peripheral blood by Ficoll-Paque density gradient centrifugation. Total RNA was extracted using Trizol reagent, and RNA quality was assessed on an Agilent 2100 Bioanalyzer.

Amplification of TCR beta CDR3 regions was carried out from RNA transcripts. The first round of RT-PCR for the TCR CDR3 was performed with the HTBI primer set and the Qiagen OneStep RT-PCR kit. The libraries were constructed in a second round of multiplex PCR and then size-selected and purified. Paired-end sequencing of the libraries was performed with 100 bp reads on an Illumina HiSeq2000. On the study's bioinformatics: SOAPnuke was used to process the raw data, removing reads that contained adapters or uncalled bases, had a mean Phred below 15, or lacked an exact match to the constant primer or identifier. High-quality paired reads were merged with COPE v1.2.5, and unique nucleotide sequences were defined as clonotypes. MiTCR v1.1 was used to align the clonotypes against IMGT TRBV, TRBD and TRBJ reference segments. The analysis included only V-J combinations with a frequency above 0.0001, which together covered around 99% of the repertoires. A TCS score was defined as the ratio between F50 (clonal expansion) and ExV (chaos), using BLOSUM62-based TCRdist between CDR3 peptides within each V-J. Welch's t-statistics and random forest reduced just over 500 V-J features to under 15, which were used in a naive Bayes classifier (R e1071). The Morisita-Horn index was used to measure how similar the thyroid and blood repertoires were. TCRdb trimmed the raw reads at Q25, called clones with MiXCR and kept productive beta chains. Each CDR3 protein gets just one entry, which takes the most common genes and DNA from the rows behind it. These V and J calls are TCRdb output, not the study's own analysis. A total of hundreds of thousands of distinct CDR3 sequences appear in this sample, 35% to 45% of them only once. The ten most abundant clones make up 8% to 9% of the sample.

The chain employs TRBV7-9 and TRBJ2-2; 9 middle bases align to TRBD1. The TCR was taken from a man younger than 35 with Graves' hyperthyroidism. Material: blood. The encoded CDR3 is CAARDREMGAAGELFF. The DNA is TGTGCCGCCCGGGACAGGGAGATGGGTGCCGCCGGGGAGCTGTTTTTT.